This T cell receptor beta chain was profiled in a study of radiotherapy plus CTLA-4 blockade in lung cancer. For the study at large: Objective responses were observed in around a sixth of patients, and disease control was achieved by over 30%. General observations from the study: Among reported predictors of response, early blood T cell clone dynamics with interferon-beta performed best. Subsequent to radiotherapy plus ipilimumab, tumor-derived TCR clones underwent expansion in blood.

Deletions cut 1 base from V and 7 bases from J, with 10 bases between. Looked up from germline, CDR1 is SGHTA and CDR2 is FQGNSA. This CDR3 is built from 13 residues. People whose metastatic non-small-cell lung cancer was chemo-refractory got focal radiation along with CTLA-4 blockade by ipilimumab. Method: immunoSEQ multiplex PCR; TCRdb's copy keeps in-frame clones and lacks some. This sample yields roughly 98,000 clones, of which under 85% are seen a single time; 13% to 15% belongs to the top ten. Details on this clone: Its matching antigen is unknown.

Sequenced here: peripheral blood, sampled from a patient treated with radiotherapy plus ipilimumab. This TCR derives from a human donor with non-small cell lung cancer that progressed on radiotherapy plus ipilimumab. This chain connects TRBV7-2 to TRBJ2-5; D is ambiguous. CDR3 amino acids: CASSLGPLGTQYF. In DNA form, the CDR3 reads TGTGCCAGCAGCTTAGGCCCGCTCGGGACCCAGTACTTC.